These 26 T cell receptor beta chains share one sample of origin, sequenced in a study of blood T cells in healthy people across ages. Alongside a J-beta primer mix, a sample-barcoded 5' primer served in a second PCR lasting about 7 to 11 cycles. TCRdb reprocessed the 5' RACE reads with MiXCR, giving one entry per CDR3 protein. The sample carries hundreds of thousands of distinct CDR3 sequences, around 68% recorded once. Sequencing used blood. These receptors all come from a young man in good health.

The rearrangement uses TRBV12-3 or TRBV12-4 and TRBJ2-7, with D possibly being TRBD2 (5 bases). The assigned J gene may be wrong: the sequence end matches TRBJ2-5 better. CDR3 length equals 16 residues. The CDR3 nucleotides are TGTGCCAGCAGTTTAGCCCCCCCCCTCCCCGGGAAGACCCAGTACTTC. The encoded protein is CASSLAPPLPGKTQYF.

This clonotype has just one count. This chain links TRBV28 with TRBJ2-7; D remains ambiguous. The V end was cut by 6 bases, the J end by 7 bases, with 16 bases between. Per germline, CDR1 MDHEN and CDR2 SYDVKM. The CDR3 is 13 residues long. CDR3 in DNA: TGTGCCAGCAGCCCGTCAGTCCGCGCGGAGCAGTACTTC. Encoded protein: CASSPSVRAEQYF.

The chain combines TRBV7-9 with TRBJ1-1, with D possibly matching TRBD1 (5 bases). Germline V gene sequence: CDR1 SEHNR, CDR2 FQNEAQ (reference sequence). V was shortened by 1 base and J by 2 bases, with 14 bases between the two germline ends. The CDR3 loop spans 16 amino acids. The CDR3 sequence is CASSLGRGRENTEAFF. CDR3 DNA: TGTGCCAGCAGCTTAGGGCGGGGGAGGGAAAACACTGAAGCTTTCTTT.

The rearrangement links TRBV20-1 to TRBJ2-5; perhaps TRBD2 as D (7 bases). Per the germline V gene, CDR1 is DFQATT and CDR2 is SNEGSKA (reference sequence). Trimming took 2 bases from V and 11 from J, leaving 21 bases between them. CDR3 size: 14 residues. The chain's CDR3 is CSARRGGMSGEQYF. The CDR3 DNA follows: TGCAGTGCTAGAAGGGGGGGGATGAGTGGGGAGCAGTACTTC.

The CDR3 sequence: CASYTSGTDTQYF. CDR3 nucleotide sequence: TGCGCCAGCTATACTAGTGGAACAGATACGCAGTATTTT. The V and J genes are TRBV5-1 and TRBJ2-3, with D maybe TRBD2 (5 bases). The germline V gene has CDR1 SGHRS and CDR2 YFSETQ. The CDR3 covers 13 residues. V shed 7 bases and J shed 3 bases, with 12 bases lying between them.

This clonotype appeared a few times. This chain joins TRBV6-1 and TRBJ2-1; perhaps D is TRBD1 or TRBD2 (5 bases each). The DNA matches TRBJ2-7 better at its end, which makes the J call doubtful. The germline V gene has CDR1 MNHNS and CDR2 SASEGT. CDR3 length equals 14 residues. CDR3 amino acids: CASSPGTDPYEQYF. The CDR3 bases are TGTGCCAGCAGTCCCGGGACGGATCCCTACGAGCAGTACTTC.

The chain couples TRBV7-9 to TRBJ1-2; D is unclear. The germline V gene encodes CDR1 SEHNR and CDR2 FQNEAQ (reference sequence). V was trimmed by 7 bases and J by 6 bases, leaving 15 bases between them. The CDR3 has 13 residues. CDR3 sequence reads: CASIKSRENGYTF. Written as DNA, the CDR3 is TGTGCCAGCATCAAGAGTCGGGAGAATGGCTACACCTTC.

This clonotype was seen a single time. The V call is TRBV20-1, the J call TRBJ2-1, with TRBD2 as a possible D gene (5 bases). Germline V lookup: CDR1 DFQATT, CDR2 SNEGSKA (reference sequence). The CDR3 sequence is 14 residues long. The ends were cut back, 3 bases at V and 0 bases at J, with 9 bases in the middle. The CDR3 sequence is CSASFGSSYNEQFF. CDR3 nucleotides: TGCAGTGCTAGCTTTGGGAGCTCCTACAATGAGCAGTTCTTC.

This clonotype was picked up one time. In nucleotides, the CDR3 is TGTGCCAGCAGCCAGGGCAGGTCCATTGCAACTAATGAAAAACTGTTTTTT. Protein sequence: CASSQGRSIATNEKLFF. The gene calls are TRBV4-2 and TRBJ1-4; D gene uncertain. The germline V and J ends were trimmed by 3 bases and 0 bases, with 14 bases remaining between them. Germline CDR1 LGHNA, CDR2 YNFKEQ. The CDR3 totals 17 residues.

Many counts were recorded for this clonotype. The chain carries TRBV9 and TRBJ1-2, with D uncertain. The CDR3 spans 13 residues. Germline CDR1 SGDLS, CDR2 YYNGEE. V was cut by 4 bases and J by 2 bases, with 9 bases left in between. CDR3 loop: CASSFDGNYGYTF. CDR3 in DNA: TGTGCCAGCAGCTTCGATGGGAACTATGGCTACACCTTC.

J is TRBJ2-3 and V is TRBV11-2, with TRBD1 identical over 9 bases. Germline V lookup: CDR1 SGHAT, CDR2 FQNNGV. With 4 bases clipped from V and 1 base from J, the junction kept 24 bases outside the gene matches. The CDR3 totals 22 residues. The CDR3 protein is CASSSSGTGIVGSFYGTDTQYF. In nucleotides, the CDR3 is TGTGCCAGCAGCTCTTCCGGGACAGGGATAGTTGGCTCCTTCTACGGCACAGATACGCAGTATTTT.

This chain links TRBV4-1 with TRBJ2-1; a possible D gene is TRBD2 (6 bases). Trimming took 1 base from V and 4 from J, leaving 11 bases between them. This CDR3 is 15 amino acids long. CDR1 and CDR2 from the germline V gene are MGHRA and YSYEKL. The CDR3 loop reads CASSQAGEEYNEQFF. The CDR3 coding sequence is TGCGCCAGCAGCCAAGCGGGGGAAGAGTACAATGAGCAGTTCTTC.

The chain carries TRBV29-1 and TRBJ2-1; D possibly corresponds to TRBD1 (6 bases). The germline V gene has CDR1 SQVTM and CDR2 ANQGSEA. The V and J ends lost 7 bases and 7 bases respectively, with 17 bases between them. This CDR3 spans 13 amino acids. The CDR3 bases are TGCAGCGCAGGGACACCGGGCACGAATGAGCAGTTCTTC. It specifies CSAGTPGTNEQFF.

As concerns this clonotype: One junction end does not reproduce the germline sequence, and a read error may be involved. This chain connects TRBV9 to TRBJ1-2; the D is unclear. The V gene's germline CDR1 is SGDLS and CDR2 YYNGEE. The CDR3 spans 13 residues. CDR3 sequence: CASSEGLGNGYIF. The CDR3 DNA reads as TGTGCCAGCAGCGAGGGCCTTGGCAATGGCTACATCTTC.

The V call is TRBV9, the J call TRBJ2-7; 8 bases align to TRBD1. Germline V gene sequence: CDR1 SGDLS, CDR2 YYNGEE. Trimming removed 0 bases from V and 1 base from J; junction bases left unmatched: 3. CDR3 length: 15 amino acids. The CDR3 DNA reads TGTGCCAGCAGCGTAGGCGGGACAGGTTCCTACGAGCAGTACTTC. Protein: CASSVGGTGSYEQYF. The variable domain in full, completed from reference TRBV9 and TRBJ2-7, reads DSGVTQTPKHLITATGQRVTLRCSPRSGDLSVYWYQQSLDQGLQFLIQYYNGEERAKGNILERFSAQQFPDLHSELNLSSLELGDSALYFCASSVGGTGSYEQYFGPGTRLTVT.

This sequence joins TRBV20-1 and TRBJ2-3, with 7 bases matching TRBD2. The V and J ends lost 1 base and 6 bases, in that order; junction bases with no gene match: 7. Germline V gene data show CDR1 as DFQATT and CDR2 as SNEGSKA (reference sequence). The CDR3 spans 14 residues. CDR3 nucleotide sequence: TGCAGTGCTAGAGTACTCGGGGGGTCGGATACGCAGTATTTT. This gives the protein CSARVLGGSDTQYF.

This clonotype was seen more than once but under ten times. The chain recombines TRBV20-1 with TRBJ2-5; 8 nucleotides align to TRBD2. J lost 7 bases, V lost 0 bases, and 10 bases had no gene match. Germline loops: CDR1 DFQATT, CDR2 SNEGSKA (reference sequence). The CDR3 runs 15 residues. The chain's CDR3 is CSARDSGTSWGTQYF. Written as DNA, the CDR3 is TGCAGTGCTAGAGATTCCGGGACTAGTTGGGGGACCCAGTACTTC.

This clonotype turned up a few times. The CDR3 region has the DNA TGCAGTGCCGACAGGGCCTCCTACAATGAGCAGTTCTTC. Encoded protein: CSADRASYNEQFF. This chain joins TRBV20-1 and TRBJ2-1; 7 bases agree with TRBD1. The V and J ends lost 6 bases and 0 bases, in that order; junction bases with no gene match: 2. CDR1 is DFQATT, CDR2 SNEGSKA, per germline (reference sequence). The CDR3 totals 13 residues.

This clonotype was counted a single time. Compared with germline, one end of the junction differs, possibly owing to a read error. The rearrangement links TRBV7-8 to TRBJ2-7; D is perhaps TRBD1 (5 bases). Germline values: CDR1 SGHVS, CDR2 FQNEAQ. The CDR3 spans 14 residues. CDR3 DNA: TGTGCCAGCAGATTAGACAGAGCTGCCTACGAGCAGTACTTC. It is translated as CASRLDRAAYEQYF.

This clonotype was seen only a few times. The chain combines TRBV9 with TRBJ2-5; the match to TRBD2 covers 9 bases. The CDR3 spans 15 residues. Germline V gene data show CDR1 as SGDLS and CDR2 as YYNGEE. J lost 3 bases, V lost 3 bases, and 6 bases had no gene match. CDR3 DNA: TGTGCCAGCAGCGCGGGACTAGCACTCGAAGAGACCCAGTACTTC. Residues: CASSAGLALEETQYF.

This chain links TRBV10-3 with TRBJ1-2; D possibly corresponds to TRBD1 (6 bases). Trimming cost V 4 bases and J 2 bases, with 11 bases left between them. The CDR3 length is 14 residues. Germline-derived CDR1 and CDR2 are ENHRY and SYGVKD. CDR3 nucleotide sequence: TGTGCCATCAGTGTAGAGGGGGAGAACTATGGCTACACCTTC. Protein: CAISVEGENYGYTF.

This rearrangement joins TRBV2 to TRBJ1-4; D is unclear. Trimming cost V 6 bases and J 14 bases, with 13 bases left between them. The CDR3 consists of 11 residues. Germline lookup yields CDR1 SNHLY and CDR2 FYNNEI. The CDR3 bases are TGTGCCAGCAGCATCCTCGGTGAGCTGTTTTTT. Amino acid sequence: CASSILGELFF.

The chain joins TRBV7-2 to TRBJ2-4; TRBD2 matches at 8 bases. The DNA end favors TRBJ2-7, so the J call may be wrong. Germline V CDR1 and CDR2: SGHTA, FQGNSA. This CDR3 contains 14 residues. The CDR3 spells CASSLMAGGYEQYF. The CDR3 nucleotides are TGTGCCAGCAGCTTAATGGCGGGGGGCTACGAGCAGTACTTC.

Remarks on this clonotype: At one end the junction does not follow the germline gene, possibly because of a read error. J is TRBJ2-2 and V is TRBV9, with D maybe TRBD2 (6 bases). Germline loops: CDR1 SGDLS, CDR2 YYNGEE. CDR3 length equals 15 residues. The CDR3 DNA follows: TGTGCCAGCACCCGTGGGGGGTCTAGGACCGGGGGGCTGTTTTTT. Protein: CASTRGGSRTGGLFF.

This clonotype has only a few counts. This rearrangement joins TRBV29-1 to TRBJ2-3; the D is unclear. Trimming took 3 bases from V and 2 from J, leaving 6 bases between them. The CDR3 is made up of 12 amino acids. In germline, CDR1 is SQVTM, CDR2 ANQGSEA. CDR3 loop: CSVDPTTDTQYF. Written as DNA, the CDR3 is TGCAGCGTTGACCCTACCACAGATACGCAGTATTTT.

A few counts support this clonotype. In nucleotides, the CDR3 is TGCGCCAGCAGCTTGGGGGACAAATTATCACCCCTCCACTTT. It specifies CASSLGDKLSPLHF. This chain uses TRBV5-1 with TRBJ1-6, with TRBD1 as a possible D gene (6 bases). Germline V gene lookup returns CDR1 SGHRS and CDR2 YFSETQ. There are 14 residues in the CDR3. The V end was cut by 0 bases, the J end by 10 bases, with 11 bases between. Using reference TRBV5-1 and TRBJ1-6 for the parts outside the CDR3, the full variable domain is KAGVTQTPRYLIKTRGQQVTLSCSPISGHRSVSWYQQTPGQGLQFLFEYFSETQRNKGNFPGRFSGRQFSNSRSEMNVSTLELGDSALYLCASSLGDKLSPLHFGNGTRLTVT.